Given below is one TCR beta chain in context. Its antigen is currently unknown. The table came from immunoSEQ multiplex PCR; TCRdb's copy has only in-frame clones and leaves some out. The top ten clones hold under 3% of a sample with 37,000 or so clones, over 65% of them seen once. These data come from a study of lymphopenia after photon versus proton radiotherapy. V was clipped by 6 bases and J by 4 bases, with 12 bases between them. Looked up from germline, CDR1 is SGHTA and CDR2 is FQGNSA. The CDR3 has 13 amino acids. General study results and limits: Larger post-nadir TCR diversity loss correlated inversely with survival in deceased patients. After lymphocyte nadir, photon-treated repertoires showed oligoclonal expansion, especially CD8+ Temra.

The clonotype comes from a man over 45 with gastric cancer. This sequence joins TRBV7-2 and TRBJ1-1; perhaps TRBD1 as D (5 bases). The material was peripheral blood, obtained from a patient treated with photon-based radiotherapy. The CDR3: CASRTGRGTEAFF. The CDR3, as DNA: TGTGCCAGCAGAACGGGGCGGGGCACTGAAGCTTTCTTT.